These 13 T cell receptor beta chains came from one sample sequenced in a study of blood T cells in healthy people across ages. A second PCR, run for roughly 7 to 12 cycles, used a sample-barcoded 5' primer plus a J-beta primer mix. TCRdb called the 5' RACE reads again in MiXCR, with one record for every CDR3 protein. The sample records approximately 810,000 distinct CDR3 sequences, 25% to 35% being singletons. Sequencing input: blood. The origin of the receptors is an elderly woman in good health.

The chain carries TRBV11-2 and TRBJ2-5; possible D gene TRBD2, 6 bases. Between the trimmed V and J ends, which lost 0 bases and 4 bases, there was a span of 12 bases. Per germline, CDR1 SGHAT and CDR2 FQNNGV. The CDR3 runs 15 residues. In DNA, the CDR3 is TGTGCCAGCAGCTTAGATCTCGGGGGTAGAGAGACCCAGTACTTC. Translated, it gives CASSLDLGGRETQYF.

This sequence joins TRBV7-2 and TRBJ1-2; 7 bases map to TRBD1. CDR3 length: 15 residues. Trimming took 3 bases from V and 4 from J; bases not matched to a gene: 8. Germline V gene sequence: CDR1 SGHTA, CDR2 FQGNSA. The CDR3 spells CASSFRDSGGYGYTF. CDR3 DNA: TGTGCCAGCAGCTTCCGGGACAGCGGGGGCTATGGCTACACCTTC.

As for this clonotype: As the CDR3 is not closed by the conserved phenylalanine or tryptophan, this likely results from a read error. This rearrangement joins TRBV7-9 to TRBJ2-7; D is ambiguous. CDR3 length: 13 amino acids. V was clipped by 2 bases and J by 7 bases, with 12 bases between them. CDR1 is SEHNR, CDR2 FQNEAQ, per germline (reference sequence). The CDR3 DNA is TGTGCCAGCAGCTTAACTGTCGCAAATGAGCAGTACTGC. Translating it yields CASSLTVANEQYC.

This chain uses TRBV20-1 with TRBJ2-3; the match to TRBD2 covers 7 bases. The V and J ends lost 7 bases and 1 base, in that order; junction bases with no gene match: 2. Germline V gene data show CDR1 as DFQATT and CDR2 as SNEGSKA (reference sequence). This CDR3 comprises 12 residues. CDR3 protein: CSVAGGTDTQYF. The CDR3 region has the DNA TGCAGTGTGGCGGGGGGCACAGATACGCAGTATTTT.

The V and J genes are TRBV15 and TRBJ2-3; 11 nucleotides align to TRBD2. V lost 1 base, J lost 1 base, and 1 base stayed unmatched. The CDR3 is 16 residues long. From germline, CDR1 is LNHNV and CDR2 YYDKDF (reference sequence). Written as DNA, the CDR3 is TGTGCCACCAGCAGAGTAGCGGGGGGGGGCACAGATACGCAGTATTTT. As protein: CATSRVAGGGTDTQYF.

Ten or more counts support this clonotype. The chain employs TRBV7-2 and TRBJ1-6; 10 positions match TRBD1. The ends lost 3 bases at V and 5 bases at J; junction bases unmatched: 4. The CDR3 is made up of 16 amino acids. Looked up from germline, CDR1 is SGHTA and CDR2 is FQGNSA. DNA for the CDR3: TGTGCCAGCAGCTTTGGGACAGGGGCCAATAATTCACCCCTCCACTTT. This codes for CASSFGTGANNSPLHF.

In this sample, this clonotype turned up a few times. V is TRBV7-2 and J is TRBJ1-5; TRBD1 aligns across 9 bases. V was pared by 1 base and J by 4 bases, with 5 bases of the junction left unmatched. CDR3 length: 16 amino acids. Germline V lookup: CDR1 SGHTA, CDR2 FQGNSA. The CDR3 coding sequence is TGTGCCAGCAGCTTAGTTGGGACAGGGACAAATCAGCCCCAGCATTTT. Its translation is CASSLVGTGTNQPQHF.

This clonotype was detected many times. V gene TRBV12-3 or TRBV12-4 combines with J gene TRBJ1-1, with a tentative D call TRBD1 (5 bases). The CDR3 extends over 19 amino acids. V lost 2 bases to trimming and J lost 0 bases, with 22 bases between them. The CDR3 here is CASSLKHFLSWGVNTEAFF. The CDR3 region has the DNA TGTGCCAGCAGTTTAAAACACTTCTTATCTTGGGGGGTGAACACTGAAGCTTTCTTT.

This clonotype has only a few counts. The chain recombines TRBV20-1 with TRBJ2-5; D uncertain. Germline loops: CDR1 DFQATT, CDR2 SNEGSKA (reference sequence). The CDR3 has 11 residues. Between the trimmed V and J ends, which lost 5 bases and 5 bases, there was a span of 9 bases. This CDR3 reads CSAAFTETQYF. CDR3 DNA: TGCAGTGCTGCCTTTACGGAGACCCAGTACTTC.

This chain uses TRBV3-1 with TRBJ1-3; no reliable D call. V was pared by 6 bases and J by 4 bases, with 7 bases between. Germline loops: CDR1 LGHDT, CDR2 YNNKEL (reference sequence). The CDR3 consists of 12 residues. DNA of the CDR3: TGTGCCAGCAGTCGCCTCGGAAACACCATATATTTT. Its protein product is CASSRLGNTIYF. Drawing the rest from reference TRBV3-1 and TRBJ1-3, the complete variable domain is DTAVSQTPKYLVTQMGNDKSIKCEQNLGHDTMYWYKQDSKKFLKIMFSYNNKELIINETVPNRFSPKSPDKAHLNLHINSLELGDSAVYFCASSRLGNTIYFGEGSWLTVV.

Points on this clonotype: A much larger clone lies a single base off, so this may be a read error. V is TRBV18 and J is TRBJ2-7, with TRBD2 matching over 7 bases. Germline V gene data show CDR1 as KGHSH and CDR2 as LQKENI. The CDR3 length is 15 residues. J gave up 7 bases and V 0 bases, and 9 bases lay outside the gene matches. CDR3 in amino acids: CASSPPESGAYEQYF. CDR3 nucleotides: TGTGCCAGCTCACCACCGGAGAGCGGGGCGTATGAGCAGTACTTC. The full variable domain, with the rest looked up from reference TRBV18 and TRBJ2-7, is NAGVMQNPRHLVRRRGQEARLRCSPMKGHSHVYWYRQLPEEGLKFMVYLQKENIIDESGMPKERFSAEFPKEGPSILRIQQVVRGDSAAYFCASSPPESGAYEQYFGPGTRLTVT.

This clonotype was counted between two and nine times. The chain uses TRBV6-2 or TRBV6-3 and TRBJ2-2; no firm D call. The V and J ends lost 11 bases and 0 bases respectively, with 13 bases between them. This CDR3 contains 14 residues. CDR1 and CDR2 (germline): MNHEY, SVGEGT. The CDR3 loop is CAARRSANTGELFF. CDR3 sequence (DNA): TGTGCCGCGAGACGTTCTGCGAACACCGGGGAGCTGTTTTTT.

The chain has TRBV20-1 and TRBJ2-6; D is perhaps TRBD2 (6 bases). The CDR3 runs 15 residues. Germline lookup yields CDR1 DFQATT and CDR2 SNEGSKA (reference sequence). With 2 bases removed from V and 2 bases from J, the gap between germline ends came to 10 bases. The CDR3 DNA sequence: TGCAGTGCTAGACTGAGCGGGCCTGGGGCCAACGTCCTGACTTTC. It translates to CSARLSGPGANVLTF.